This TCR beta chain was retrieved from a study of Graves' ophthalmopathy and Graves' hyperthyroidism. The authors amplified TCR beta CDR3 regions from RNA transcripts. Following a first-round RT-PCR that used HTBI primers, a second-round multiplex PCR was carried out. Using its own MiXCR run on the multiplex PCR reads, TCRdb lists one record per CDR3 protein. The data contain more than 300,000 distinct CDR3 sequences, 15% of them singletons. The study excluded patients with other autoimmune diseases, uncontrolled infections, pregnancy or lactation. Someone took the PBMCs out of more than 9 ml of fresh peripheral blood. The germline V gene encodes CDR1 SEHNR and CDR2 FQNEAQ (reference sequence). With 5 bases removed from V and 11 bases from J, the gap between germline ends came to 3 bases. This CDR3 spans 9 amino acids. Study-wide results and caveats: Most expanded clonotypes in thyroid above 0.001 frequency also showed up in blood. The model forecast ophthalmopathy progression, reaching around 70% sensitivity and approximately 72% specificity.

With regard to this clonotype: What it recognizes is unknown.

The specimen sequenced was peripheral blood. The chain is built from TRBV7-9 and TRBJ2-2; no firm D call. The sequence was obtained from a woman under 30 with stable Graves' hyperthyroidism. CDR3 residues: CASSRELFF. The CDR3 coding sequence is TGTGCCAGCAGCCGTGAGCTGTTTTTT.